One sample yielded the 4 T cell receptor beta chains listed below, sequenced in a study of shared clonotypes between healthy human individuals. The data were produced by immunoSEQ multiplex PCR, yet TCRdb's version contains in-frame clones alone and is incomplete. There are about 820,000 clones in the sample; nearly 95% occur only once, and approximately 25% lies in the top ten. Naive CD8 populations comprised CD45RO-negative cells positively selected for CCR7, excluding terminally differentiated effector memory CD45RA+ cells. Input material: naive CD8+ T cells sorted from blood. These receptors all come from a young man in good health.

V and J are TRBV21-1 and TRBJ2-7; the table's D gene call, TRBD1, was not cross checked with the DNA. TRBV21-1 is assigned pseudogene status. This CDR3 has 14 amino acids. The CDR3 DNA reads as TGTGCCAGCAGCAAAGATGGGACACTCTACGAGCAGTACTTC. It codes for CASSKDGTLYEQYF.

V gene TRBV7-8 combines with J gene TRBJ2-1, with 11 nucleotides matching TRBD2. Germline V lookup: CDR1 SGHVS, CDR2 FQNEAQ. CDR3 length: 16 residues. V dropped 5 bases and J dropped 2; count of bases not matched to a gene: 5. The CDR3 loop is CASSPLAGGAYNEQFF. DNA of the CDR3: TGTGCCAGCAGCCCCTTAGCGGGAGGGGCCTACAATGAGCAGTTCTTC.

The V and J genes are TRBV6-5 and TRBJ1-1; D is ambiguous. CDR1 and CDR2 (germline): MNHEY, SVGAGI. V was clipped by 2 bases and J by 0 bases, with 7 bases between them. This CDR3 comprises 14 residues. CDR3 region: CASSYQELNTEAFF. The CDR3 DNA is TGTGCCAGCAGTTACCAGGAATTGAACACTGAAGCTTTCTTT.

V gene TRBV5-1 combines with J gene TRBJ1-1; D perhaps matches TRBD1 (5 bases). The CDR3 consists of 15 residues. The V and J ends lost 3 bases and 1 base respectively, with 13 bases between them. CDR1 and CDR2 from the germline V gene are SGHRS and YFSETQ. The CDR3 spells CASSSRGGPNTEAFF. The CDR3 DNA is TGCGCCAGCAGCTCCCGGGGGGGTCCGAACACTGAAGCTTTCTTT.